Listed below are T cell receptor beta chains from one sample, sequenced in a study of response to subunit inactivated influenza vaccine. One entry per CDR3 protein, called by TCRdb with MiXCR from the RT-PCR reads. The sample consists of some 800,000 distinct CDR3 sequences, about 20% of them appearing once. The material was PBMCs from blood, obtained more than 4 days after vaccination. Source of these receptors: a man in his forties or fifties who received an inactivated influenza vaccine. The CDR3 runs from the conserved cysteine through the conserved F or W. Fields, in order: V gene, clone size, J gene, D gene, CDR3 protein, CDR3 DNA. D genes are given only for firm matches. Only part of the rows carry a size: once, few, many, or a class if the clone is expanded.

TRBV12-3/TRBV12-4	few	TRBJ1-6	TRBD1	CASSLTGGSSPLHF	TGTGCCAGCAGCCTGACAGGGGGCAGTTCACCCCTCCACTTT
TRBV5-1	.	TRBJ2-5	TRBD2	CASSVWTSGYKETQYF	TGCGCCAGCTCCGTCTGGACTAGCGGTTATAAAGAGACCCAGTACTTC
TRBV5-1	.	TRBJ2-5	TRBD1	CASSFTGEGETQYF	TGCGCCAGCAGCTTCACAGGGGAAGGAGAGACCCAGTACTTC
TRBV20-1	many	TRBJ2-1	TRBD2	CSASAVAGGFYNEQFF	TGCAGTGCTTCCGCGGTGGCGGGAGGCTTCTACAATGAGCAGTTCTTC
TRBV7-6	.	TRBJ2-1	.	CASSTPRGGAGNEQFF	TGTGCCAGCAGCACTCCGAGGGGGGGCGCGGGCAATGAGCAGTTCTTC
TRBV6-1	.	TRBJ2-1	TRBD2	CASRGGGANEQFF	TGTGCCAGCAGGGGCGGGGGGGCCAATGAGCAGTTCTTC
TRBV6-2/TRBV6-3	few	TRBJ2-7	TRBD1	CASGKTGPSYEQYF	TGTGCCAGCGGAAAGACAGGGCCCTCCTACGAGCAGTACTTC
TRBV28	many	TRBJ2-5	TRBD1	CASSKPRTGVEETQYF	TGTGCCAGCAGCAAACCCCGGACAGGGGTTGAAGAGACCCAGTACTTC
TRBV5-1	.	TRBJ2-5	.	CASSPSRPLQETQYF	TGCGCCAGCAGCCCGAGTCGTCCCCTCCAAGAGACCCAGTACTTC
TRBV20-1	.	TRBJ1-1	TRBD1	CSAIDRVRAGTEAFF	TGCAGTGCTATAGACAGGGTAAGGGCAGGAACTGAAGCTTTCTTT
TRBV7-6	.	TRBJ2-1	TRBD2	CASSLLEREIINEQFF	TGTGCCAGCAGCTTGCTGGAGCGGGAGATAATCAATGAGCAGTTCTTC
TRBV10-2	few	TRBJ1-3	.	CASLTHSGNTIYF	TGCGCCAGCCTGACACACTCTGGAAACACCATATATTTT
TRBV21-1	.	TRBJ2-3	.	CASTNHPLDPSTDTQYF	TGTGCCAGCACCAACCACCCGCTCGACCCGTCCACAGATACGCAGTATTTT
TRBV12-3/TRBV12-4	.	TRBJ2-1	.	CASSLTGLDLNEQFF	TGTGCCAGCAGTTTGACGGGGTTAGATTTGAATGAGCAGTTCTTC
TRBV29-1	few	TRBJ2-3	.	CSVDPGYLSTDTQYF	TGCAGCGTTGACCCGGGGTATCTTAGCACAGATACGCAGTATTTT
TRBV13	.	TRBJ2-6	.	CTSSLWRVFSGSGANVLTF	TGTACCAGCAGTTTATGGAGGGTTTTCTCGGGCTCTGGGGCCAACGTCCTGACTTTC
TRBV5-1	many	TRBJ1-1	.	CASSFAQLGAYTEAFF	TGCGCCAGCAGCTTCGCCCAGCTGGGGGCCTACACTGAAGCTTTCTTT
TRBV24-1	few	TRBJ2-5	TRBD2	CATSRRTSGSIETQYF	TGTGCCACCTCCCGCAGGACTAGCGGGAGTATTGAGACCCAGTACTTC
TRBV11-2	.	TRBJ2-7	TRBD2	CASSSGLAGMIYEQYF	TGTGCCAGCAGCTCCGGACTAGCGGGGATGATCTACGAGCAGTACTTC
TRBV6-1	few	TRBJ2-5	.	CARQGSSRKNQETQYF	TGTGCCAGGCAAGGGTCGAGCAGAAAAAATCAAGAGACCCAGTACTTC